These 9 T cell receptor beta chains came from one sample sequenced in a study of radiation and T cells in renal cell carcinoma. Sample time point: blood 4 weeks post-SBRT, at nephrectomy. Treatment denoted: 15 Gy SBRT to primary tumor, nephrectomy 4 weeks later. Assay: immunoSEQ multiplex PCR; the TCRdb copy retains only in-frame clones and omits some. The sample includes around 95,000 clones, 70% to 85% of them seen just once. The material was blood, obtained from a patient whose treatment included radiotherapy and nephrectomy. Receptors were obtained from a man in his 60s with renal cell carcinoma.

CDR3 sequence reads: CASKTLPGLAGARNEQFF. The CDR3 coding sequence is TGTGCCAGCAAAACGCTACCGGGACTAGCGGGAGCGAGGAATGAGCAGTTCTTC. The V and J genes are TRBV28 and TRBJ2-1; 14 bases fit TRBD2. With V trimmed by 7 bases and J by 7 bases, 15 bases remained unmatched. This CDR3 spans 18 amino acids. Germline V gives CDR1 MDHEN, CDR2 SYDVKM.

This clone was detected only once. The V gene is TRBV18, the J gene TRBJ1-1; D gene uncertain. The CDR3 totals 13 residues. Trimming removed 4 bases at V and 6 bases at J, with 12 bases between. CDR1 is KGHSH and CDR2 is LQKENI in the germline V gene. CDR3 nucleotides: TGTGCCAGCTCACTTGAAGGATGGGCTGAAGCTTTCTTT. Encoded protein: CASSLEGWAEAFF.

The rearrangement links TRBV5-1 to TRBJ2-3, with 16 bases matching TRBD2. Trimming cost V 3 bases and J 6 bases; bases outside gene matches: 7. In germline, CDR1 is SGHRS, CDR2 YFSETQ. This CDR3 region has 17 residues. CDR3 sequence (DNA): TGCGCCAGCAGCTACTCGGGACTAGCGGGAGGGTTGGATACGCAGTATTTT. Protein: CASSYSGLAGGLDTQYF.

This clone was picked up many times. V gene TRBV4-1 combines with J gene TRBJ2-1, with 8 bases aligning to TRBD2. V trimming: 2 bases; J trimming: 7 bases; junction bases outside the gene matches: 13. CDR1 is MGHRA, CDR2 YSYEKL, per germline. The CDR3 length is 17 residues. The CDR3 sequence: CASSQPREGRRRNEQFF. CDR3 bases: TGCGCCAGCAGCCAACCCCGGGAGGGCCGGAGAAGGAATGAGCAGTTCTTC.

This rearrangement joins TRBV5-1 to TRBJ2-2; D possibly corresponds to TRBD1 (5 bases). Trimming shortened V by 3 bases and J by 5 bases, and 11 bases separated the two germline ends. Germline CDR1 and CDR2: SGHRS and YFSETQ. This CDR3 contains 14 residues. Here the CDR3 reads CASSSAGATGELFF. The CDR3 DNA reads TGCGCCAGCAGCTCCGCTGGGGCGACCGGGGAGCTGTTTTTT.

The CDR3 nucleotides are TGCGCCAGCAGCTTGGGGGGTTCACACAGGGATACTGAAGCTTTCTTT. Protein sequence: CASSLGGSHRDTEAFF. This rearrangement joins TRBV5-1 to TRBJ1-1, with D possibly being TRBD1 (6 bases). Germline V gene lookup returns CDR1 SGHRS and CDR2 YFSETQ. This CDR3 spans 16 amino acids. V lost 0 bases, J lost 5 bases, and 17 bases lay in between.

The J gene is TRBJ2-6, the V gene TRBV28, with D hard to call. V lost 5 bases and J lost 0, with 8 bases in between. This CDR3 region has 15 residues. CDR1 is MDHEN and CDR2 is SYDVKM in the germline V gene. CDR3: CASSRTTSGANVLTF. The CDR3 coding sequence is TGTGCCAGCAGTCGCACAACCTCTGGGGCCAACGTCCTGACTTTC.

This chain links TRBV19 with TRBJ1-3; D is uncertain. CDR1 LNHDA and CDR2 SQIVND come from the germline V gene (reference sequence). This CDR3 contains 15 residues. V was cut by 4 bases and J by 0 bases, with 10 bases left in between. The CDR3 here is CASSRQASSGNTIYF. In nucleotides, the CDR3 is TGTGCCAGTAGTAGGCAAGCGAGCTCTGGAAACACCATATATTTT.

The chain links TRBV5-1 to TRBJ1-4; unclear D gene. Trimming left V 3 bases short and J 7 bases short, with 10 bases between. Germline V CDR1 and CDR2: SGHRS, YFSETQ. The CDR3 totals 13 residues. The CDR3 reads CASSWGGGEKLFF. The DNA for the CDR3 is TGCGCCAGCAGCTGGGGAGGTGGTGAAAAACTGTTTTTT.